Below are 28 T cell receptor beta chains sequenced from a single sample in a study of cytomegalovirus exposure and HLA in healthy donors. Primers: 60 Vbeta forward and 13 Jbeta reverse. Profiling relied on immunoSEQ multiplex PCR, and the TCRdb table lists in-frame clones only, not all of them. The sample consists of approximately 110,000 clones, roughly 74% of them appearing once. The sample consisted of PBMCs. These receptors were obtained from a man aged 35-49 years in good health and CMV-seronegative.

This clone was seen a handful of times. The CDR3 DNA reads TGTGCCAGCAGTTCCGGGACTAGCAGTTACGAGCAGTACTTC. Its translation is CASSSGTSSYEQYF. The chain links TRBV5-4 to TRBJ2-7, with TRBD2 matching over 9 bases. The CDR3 contains 14 residues. J gave up 4 bases and V 5 bases, and 7 bases lay outside the gene matches. The V gene's germline CDR1 is SGHNT and CDR2 YYREEE (reference sequence).

This chain connects TRBV10-3 to TRBJ2-5; D is undetermined. The CDR3 length is 13 residues. Germline V gene data show CDR1 as ENHRY and CDR2 as SYGVKD. V lost 4 bases and J lost 1, with 7 bases in between. CDR3: CAISGSSQETQYF. The CDR3 DNA follows: TGTGCCATCAGTGGGAGCAGCCAAGAGACCCAGTACTTC.

The chain recombines TRBV19 with TRBJ2-7, with D perhaps matching TRBD2 (5 bases). The germline V gene has CDR1 LNHDA and CDR2 SQIVND (reference sequence). The CDR3 is made up of 14 amino acids. The V end lost 6 bases, the J end lost 1 base, and 13 bases lay between the germline ends. CDR3 nucleotides: TGTGCCAGTAGGCGGGCAGTAGGATCCTACGAGCAGTACTTC. Its translation: CASRRAVGSYEQYF.

The chain combines TRBV6-6 with TRBJ1-5; D perhaps matches TRBD1 (5 bases). Trimming shortened V by 8 bases and J by 2 bases, and 7 bases separated the two germline ends. The CDR3 has 12 amino acids. Germline V CDR1 and CDR2: MNHNY, SVGAGI (reference sequence). The CDR3 region is CASDSGNQPQHF. CDR3 DNA sequence: TGTGCCAGCGACAGTGGCAATCAGCCCCAGCATTTT.

The gene calls are TRBV6-6 and TRBJ1-1, with TRBD1 identical over 7 bases. Per germline, CDR1 MNHNY and CDR2 SVGAGI (reference sequence). The CDR3 contains 13 residues. V gave up 5 bases and J gave up 7 bases; unmatched junction bases: 7. The CDR3 spells CASSVTGTVEAFF. The CDR3 coding sequence is TGTGCCAGCAGTGTAACCGGGACAGTTGAAGCTTTCTTT.

The chain links TRBV6-5 to TRBJ2-2, with unresolved D. V lost 0 bases, J lost 0 bases, and 8 bases lay in between. This CDR3 comprises 16 residues. Germline V gives CDR1 MNHEY, CDR2 SVGAGI. CDR3 loop: CASSYSQEPNTGELFF. DNA of the CDR3: TGTGCCAGCAGTTACTCCCAGGAACCGAACACCGGGGAGCTGTTTTTT.

This clone was seen only a few times. The gene calls are TRBV6-5 and TRBJ2-1; TRBD1 aligns across 10 bases. The CDR3 contains 15 residues. V gave up 2 bases and J gave up 7 bases; unmatched junction bases: 5. Per the germline V gene, CDR1 is MNHEY and CDR2 is SVGAGI. The CDR3 DNA reads TGTGCCAGCAGTTACGGGGGACAGGGGTTGAATGAGCAGTTCTTC. Its protein is CASSYGGQGLNEQFF.

The rearrangement uses TRBV7-2 and TRBJ1-5; 7 bases line up with TRBD1. Germline loops: CDR1 SGHTA, CDR2 FQGNSA. CDR3 length: 16 residues. The V segment lost 2 bases and the J segment 5 bases; nucleotides outside the gene matches: 9. The CDR3 bases are TGTGCCAGCAGCTTATTCACGCGGGACAGATATCAGCCCCAGCATTTT. Its translation: CASSLFTRDRYQPQHF. Filled out from reference TRBV7-2 and TRBJ1-5, the complete variable domain reads GAGVSQSPSNKVTEKGKDVELRCDPISGHTALYWYRQSLGQGLEFLIYFQGNSAPDKSGLPSDRFSAERTGGSVSTLTIQRTQQEDSAVYLCASSLFTRDRYQPQHFGDGTRLSIL.

This clone was seen a few times. This rearrangement joins TRBV5-1 to TRBJ1-1; D is unclear. The V and J ends lost 4 bases and 1 base respectively, with 8 bases between them. This CDR3 contains 13 residues. CDR1 and CDR2 (germline): SGHRS, YFSETQ. The CDR3 DNA sequence: TGCGCCAGCAGCATTACGAGGAACACTGAAGCTTTCTTT. This gives the protein CASSITRNTEAFF. The full variable domain, in which reference TRBV5-1 and TRBJ1-1 provide the parts outside the CDR3, is KAGVTQTPRYLIKTRGQQVTLSCSPISGHRSVSWYQQTPGQGLQFLFEYFSETQRNKGNFPGRFSGRQFSNSRSEMNVSTLELGDSALYLCASSITRNTEAFFGQGTRLTVV.

This sequence joins TRBV11-1 and TRBJ1-1; D remains unclear. The CDR3 is 12 residues long. CDR1 is SGHAT, CDR2 FQDESV, per germline (reference sequence). V lost 5 bases and J lost 11, with 15 bases in between. Here the CDR3 reads CASSTTGVRAFF. CDR3 DNA sequence: TGTGCCAGCAGCACGACCGGGGTGAGGGCTTTCTTT.

This clone is a singleton in its sample. One junction end does not reproduce the germline sequence, and a read error may be involved. This chain links TRBV7-8 with TRBJ2-7; D perhaps matches TRBD1 (5 bases). Germline assignment: CDR1 SGHVS and CDR2 FQNEAQ. This CDR3 contains 16 residues. The CDR3 DNA follows: TGTGCCAGCGGCTTAGGGGCCAGGGTATTTTCGTACGAGCAGTACTTC. Protein sequence: CASGLGARVFSYEQYF.

CDR3 bases: TGTGCCAGCAGAAAGAGTGTTGACACTGAAGCTTTCTTT. Its translation: CASRKSVDTEAFF. The chain combines TRBV11-2 with TRBJ1-1; D is uncertain. The CDR3 sequence is 13 residues long. CDR1 SGHAT and CDR2 FQNNGV come from the germline V gene. V was pared by 6 bases and J by 3 bases, with 11 bases between.

The chain links TRBV6-1 to TRBJ2-1, with 9 bases that match TRBD2. CDR1 and CDR2 (germline): MNHNS, SASEGT. V gave up 10 bases and J gave up 5 bases; unmatched junction bases: 9. The CDR3 runs 14 residues. The CDR3 is CATERGALNNEQFF. In DNA, the CDR3 is TGTGCCACCGAGCGGGGGGCGCTTAACAATGAGCAGTTCTTC.

The rearrangement links TRBV7-6 to TRBJ1-1; TRBD1 agrees at 7 bases. CDR3 length equals 14 residues. Germline CDR1 SGHVS, CDR2 FNYEAQ. J gave up 0 bases and V 5 bases, and 3 bases lay outside the gene matches. The DNA for the CDR3 is TGTGCCAGCAGCCTACAGGGGATGAACACTGAAGCTTTCTTT. Translating gives CASSLQGMNTEAFF.

V gene TRBV19 combines with J gene TRBJ2-2, with D possibly being TRBD1 (6 bases). The V gene's germline CDR1 is LNHDA and CDR2 SQIVND (reference sequence). This CDR3 has 16 amino acids. Trimming stripped 1 base from V and 7 bases from J, with 16 bases between. This CDR3 reads CASSIGAWGQHGELFF. The CDR3 DNA reads as TGTGCCAGTAGTATAGGTGCTTGGGGGCAACACGGGGAGCTGTTTTTT.

The chain recombines TRBV9 with TRBJ1-4, with TRBD1 as a possible D gene (5 bases). This CDR3 is built from 13 residues. In germline, CDR1 is SGDLS, CDR2 YYNGEE. V lost 0 bases, J lost 8 bases, and 8 bases lay in between. The CDR3, as DNA: TGTGCCAGCAGCGTAGAGGCAGGGGAAAAACTGTTTTTT. It translates to CASSVEAGEKLFF.

The chain has TRBV13 and TRBJ1-3; the D gene is possibly TRBD1 (6 bases). The CDR3 is 16 amino acids. CDR1 and CDR2 (germline): PRHDT, FYEKMQ (reference sequence). V dropped 4 bases and J dropped 8 bases, with 21 bases sitting between them. This chain's CDR3 is CASSSEQGSPRDTIYF. For the CDR3, the DNA is TGTGCCAGCAGCTCCGAACAGGGTTCTCCCCGAGACACCATATATTTT.

The chain links TRBV29-1 to TRBJ1-2, with 12 positions matching TRBD1. The length of the CDR3 is 13 residues. V was clipped by 8 bases and J by 8 bases; unmatched bases: 9. CDR1 and CDR2 (germline): SQVTM, ANQGSEA. The CDR3 DNA reads TGCAGCTCAGGGGGACAGGGGGCGGAGGGCTACACCTTC. Residues: CSSGGQGAEGYTF.

This clone showed up just once. The rearrangement links TRBV19 to TRBJ1-6; D is undetermined. CDR1 is LNHDA and CDR2 is SQIVND in the germline V gene (reference sequence). The V end lost 6 bases, the J end lost 7 bases, and 13 bases lay between the germline ends. The CDR3 is 14 amino acids. Here the CDR3 reads CASRTDTRNSPLHF. The CDR3 coding sequence is TGTGCCAGTAGGACCGACACCCGGAATTCACCCCTCCACTTT. The full variable domain, with the rest looked up from reference TRBV19 and TRBJ1-6, is DGGITQSPKYLFRKEGQNVTLSCEQNLNHDAMYWYRQDPGQGLRLIYYSQIVNDFQKGDIAEGYSVSREKKESFPLTVTSAQKNPTAFYLCASRTDTRNSPLHFGNGTRLTVT.

This clone was seen just once. The chain couples TRBV2 to TRBJ2-7; D remains unclear. Trimming took 4 bases from V and 3 from J, leaving 10 bases between them. Germline loops: CDR1 SNHLY, CDR2 FYNNEI. The CDR3 is made up of 13 amino acids. CDR3 in amino acids: CASSGAVYYEQYF. The CDR3 DNA reads as TGTGCCAGCAGTGGGGCAGTATACTACGAGCAGTACTTC.

About this clone: Within the sample, other DNA sequences also encode this same CDR3. The chain carries TRBV27 and TRBJ1-5; TRBD1 matches 7 bases. The V gene's germline CDR1 is MNHEY and CDR2 SMNVEV (reference sequence). The junction had 8 bases not matched to a gene; V was cut back by 6 bases and J by 6 bases. This CDR3 is 14 amino acids long. The CDR3 loop is CASSPQGGGQPQHF. DNA for the CDR3: TGTGCCAGCAGCCCCCAGGGGGGCGGTCAGCCCCAGCATTTT.

The rearrangement links TRBV5-1 to TRBJ1-3; 7 bases fit TRBD1. The V gene's germline CDR1 is SGHRS and CDR2 YFSETQ. V lost 1 base, J lost 4 bases, and 5 bases stayed unmatched. This CDR3 has 15 residues. CDR3 DNA: TGCGCCAGCAGCTTGTCCGGACAGGTCGGAAACACCATATATTTT. This sequence encodes CASSLSGQVGNTIYF.

Only one count was recorded for this clone. This sequence joins TRBV7-3 and TRBJ2-7; D is unclear. The CDR3 runs 13 residues. The germline CDR1 and CDR2 sequences are SGHTA and FQGTGA. Trimming stripped 1 base from V and 3 bases from J, with 7 bases between. The CDR3 bases are TGTGCCAGCAGCTTAAATAATAACTACGAGCAGTACTTC. This translates into CASSLNNNYEQYF.

The chain combines TRBV28 with TRBJ1-5; maybe TRBD1 (5 bases). CDR1 MDHEN and CDR2 SYDVKM come from the germline V gene. This CDR3 is 12 amino acids long. Trimming left V 8 bases short and J 4 bases short, with 9 bases between. The DNA for the CDR3 is TGTGCCAGCGGGGGGGGTAATCAGCCCCAGCATTTT. Translation gives CASGGGNQPQHF.

V is TRBV5-1 and J is TRBJ2-7; 16 bases align to TRBD2. Germline V gene sequence: CDR1 SGHRS, CDR2 YFSETQ. Trimming at V came to 4 bases and at J to 0 bases, leaving 7 bases not matched to a gene. The CDR3 has 18 amino acids. CDR3 residues: CASSVVGTSGGASYEQYF. The CDR3 DNA is TGCGCCAGCAGCGTAGTCGGGACTAGCGGGGGGGCCTCCTACGAGCAGTACTTC.

The table lists this clone with a few counts. The CDR3 loop is CASSLESTGELFF. The CDR3 DNA is TGTGCCAGCAGCTTAGAGAGTACCGGGGAGCTGTTTTTT. The chain recombines TRBV13 with TRBJ2-2; unclear D gene. Per germline, CDR1 PRHDT and CDR2 FYEKMQ (reference sequence). With 1 base removed from V and 5 bases from J, the gap between germline ends came to 5 bases. CDR3 length equals 13 residues.

About this clone itself: The junction shows a germline mismatch at one end, possibly a read error. The V call is TRBV7-9, the J call TRBJ2-1; D gene uncertain. The CDR3 is 17 residues long. Germline CDR1 reads SEHNR; CDR2 reads FQNEAQ (reference sequence). The CDR3 protein is CSSSLESDPGLYDEQFF. The CDR3 DNA follows: TGTTCCAGCAGCTTAGAGTCCGACCCAGGATTGTACGATGAGCAGTTCTTC.

This clone showed up just once. The chain has TRBV7-2 and TRBJ2-1, with 8 bases aligning to TRBD1. The CDR3 length is 15 residues. V lost 3 bases and J lost 6; bases outside the gene matches: 7. Germline CDR1 and CDR2: SGHTA and FQGNSA. The CDR3 DNA is TGTGCCAGCAGCTTTGACAGGGGAGGATTCAATGAGCAGTTCTTC. Translating it yields CASSFDRGGFNEQFF. The variable domain in full, with the rest retrieved from reference TRBV7-2 and TRBJ2-1, is GAGVSQSPSNKVTEKGKDVELRCDPISGHTALYWYRQSLGQGLEFLIYFQGNSAPDKSGLPSDRFSAERTGGSVSTLTIQRTQQEDSAVYLCASSFDRGGFNEQFFGPGTRLTVL.